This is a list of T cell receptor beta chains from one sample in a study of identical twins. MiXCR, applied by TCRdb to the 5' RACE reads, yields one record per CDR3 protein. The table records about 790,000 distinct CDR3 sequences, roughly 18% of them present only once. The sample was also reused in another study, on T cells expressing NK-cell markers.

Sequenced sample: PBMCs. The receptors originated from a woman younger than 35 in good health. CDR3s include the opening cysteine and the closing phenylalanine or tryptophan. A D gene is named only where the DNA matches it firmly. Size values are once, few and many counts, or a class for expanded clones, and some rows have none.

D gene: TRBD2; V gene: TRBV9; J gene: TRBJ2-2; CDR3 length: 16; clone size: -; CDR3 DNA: TGTGCCAGCAGCGCGGGACTAGCGGGAGGCACCGGGGAGCTGTTTTTT; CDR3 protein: CASSAGLAGGTGELFF
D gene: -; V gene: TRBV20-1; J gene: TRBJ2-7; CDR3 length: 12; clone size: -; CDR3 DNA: TGCAGTGCTAGGATGAACTCCTACGAGCAGTACTTC; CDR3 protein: CSARMNSYEQYF
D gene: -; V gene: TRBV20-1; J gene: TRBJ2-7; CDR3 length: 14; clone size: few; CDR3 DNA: TGCAGTGCTAGAGATCCCCAGCGGAGCTACGAGCAGTACTTC; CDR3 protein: CSARDPQRSYEQYF
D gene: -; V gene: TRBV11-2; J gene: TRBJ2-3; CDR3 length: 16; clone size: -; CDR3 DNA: TGTGCCAGCACCAAAGGGCCCTACGATAACACAGATACGCAGTATTTT; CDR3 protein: CASTKGPYDNTDTQYF
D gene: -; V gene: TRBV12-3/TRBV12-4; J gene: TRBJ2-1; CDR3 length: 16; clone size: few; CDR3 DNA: TGTGCCAGCAGTTTAAGCGGACAGATCCCCTACAATGAGCAGTTCTTC; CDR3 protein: CASSLSGQIPYNEQFF
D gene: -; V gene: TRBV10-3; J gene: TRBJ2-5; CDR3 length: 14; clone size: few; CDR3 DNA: TGTGCCATCAGTGGAAGTAGCGGCCAAGAGACCCAGTACTTC; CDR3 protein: CAISGSSGQETQYF
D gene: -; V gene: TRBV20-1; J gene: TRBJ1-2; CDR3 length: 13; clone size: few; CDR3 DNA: TGCAGTGCTAGATGGGAAGCACTAGCTGGCTACACCTTC; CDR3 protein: CSARWEALAGYTF
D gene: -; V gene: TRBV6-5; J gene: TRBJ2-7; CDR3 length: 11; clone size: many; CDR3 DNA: TGTGCCAGCAGGTCCTCCTACGAGCAGTACTTC; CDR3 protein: CASRSSYEQYF
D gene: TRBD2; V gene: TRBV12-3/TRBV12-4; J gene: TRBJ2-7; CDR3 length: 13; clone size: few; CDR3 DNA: TGTGCCAGTGGGGAGGGTTTCTTGACCGAGCAGTACTTC; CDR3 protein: CASGEGFLTEQYF
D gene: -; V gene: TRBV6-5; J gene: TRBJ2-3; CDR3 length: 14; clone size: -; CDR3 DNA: TGTGCCAGCAGTTACTTTCGGACGGCTGATACGCAGTATTTT; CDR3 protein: CASSYFRTADTQYF
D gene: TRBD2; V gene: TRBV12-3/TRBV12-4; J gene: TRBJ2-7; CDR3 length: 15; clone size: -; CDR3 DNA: TGTGCCAGCAGTTTAGGGACTAGCGGTTTGTGGGAGCAGTACTTC; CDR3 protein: CASSLGTSGLWEQYF
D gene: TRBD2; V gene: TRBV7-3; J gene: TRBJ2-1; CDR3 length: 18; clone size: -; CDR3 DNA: TGTGCCAGCAGCTTAAAAGCGGGGGGGATACAGTCCTACAATGAGCAGTTCTTC; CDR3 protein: CASSLKAGGIQSYNEQFF
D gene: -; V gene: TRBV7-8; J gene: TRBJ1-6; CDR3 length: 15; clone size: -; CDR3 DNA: TGTGCCAGCAGCTTAGGTGGGGGGGGTAGTTTGACCCTCCACTTT; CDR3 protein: CASSLGGGGSLTLHF
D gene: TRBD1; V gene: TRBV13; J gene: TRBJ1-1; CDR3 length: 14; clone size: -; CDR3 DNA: TGTGCCAGCAGCGTACAGGGGTCGAACACTGAAGCTTTCTTT; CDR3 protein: CASSVQGSNTEAFF
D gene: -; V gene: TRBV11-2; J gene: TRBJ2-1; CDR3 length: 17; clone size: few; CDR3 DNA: TGTGCCAGCAGCTTATGGGGCAGGGGCGGTTTGAATAATGAGCAGTTCTTC; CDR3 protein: CASSLWGRGGLNNEQFF
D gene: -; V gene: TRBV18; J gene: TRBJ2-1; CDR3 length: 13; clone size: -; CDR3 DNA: TGTGCGGCGAGTGGACAGAAATACAATGAGCAGTTCTTC; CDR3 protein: CAASGQKYNEQFF
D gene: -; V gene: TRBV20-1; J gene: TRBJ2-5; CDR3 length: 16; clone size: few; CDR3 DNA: TGCAGTGCTAGACCTCTAAGCCAGGACTCAGGGGAGACCCAGTACTTC; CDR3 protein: CSARPLSQDSGETQYF
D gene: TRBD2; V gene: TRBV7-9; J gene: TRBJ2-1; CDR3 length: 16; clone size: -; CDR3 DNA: TGTGCCAGCAGCCCCCTACCTAGCGGGCTCTACAATGAGCAGTTCTTC; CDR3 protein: CASSPLPSGLYNEQFF
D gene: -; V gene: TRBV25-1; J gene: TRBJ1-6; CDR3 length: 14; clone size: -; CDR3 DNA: TGTGCCAGTCGTAGTGAGTTAGAAGGTTCACCCCTCCACTTT; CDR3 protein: CASRSELEGSPLHF
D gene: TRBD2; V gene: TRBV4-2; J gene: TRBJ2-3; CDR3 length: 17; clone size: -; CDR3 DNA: TGTGCCAGCGGCCCCGGGATCAGCGGGACCCACGCAGATACGCAGTATTTT; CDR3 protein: CASGPGISGTHADTQYF
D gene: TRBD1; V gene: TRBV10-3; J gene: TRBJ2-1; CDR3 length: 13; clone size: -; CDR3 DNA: TGTGCCATCAGTACAGGGGGAAGGAATGAGCAGTTCTTC; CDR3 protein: CAISTGGRNEQFF
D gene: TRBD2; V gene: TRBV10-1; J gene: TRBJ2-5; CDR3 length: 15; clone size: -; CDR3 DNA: TGCGCCAGCAGTGTTTCTAGCGGGAGTGGTGAGACCCAGTACTTC; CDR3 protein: CASSVSSGSGETQYF
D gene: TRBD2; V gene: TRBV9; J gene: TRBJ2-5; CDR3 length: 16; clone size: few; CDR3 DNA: TGTGCCAGCAGCCCCCTCAGCGGGAGGTCCCAAGAGACCCAGTACTTC; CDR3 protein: CASSPLSGRSQETQYF
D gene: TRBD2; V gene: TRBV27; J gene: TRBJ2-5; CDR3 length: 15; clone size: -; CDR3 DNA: TGTGCCAGCAGTTTCCTGGGACTAGCTCAAGAGACCCAGTACTTC; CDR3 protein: CASSFLGLAQETQYF